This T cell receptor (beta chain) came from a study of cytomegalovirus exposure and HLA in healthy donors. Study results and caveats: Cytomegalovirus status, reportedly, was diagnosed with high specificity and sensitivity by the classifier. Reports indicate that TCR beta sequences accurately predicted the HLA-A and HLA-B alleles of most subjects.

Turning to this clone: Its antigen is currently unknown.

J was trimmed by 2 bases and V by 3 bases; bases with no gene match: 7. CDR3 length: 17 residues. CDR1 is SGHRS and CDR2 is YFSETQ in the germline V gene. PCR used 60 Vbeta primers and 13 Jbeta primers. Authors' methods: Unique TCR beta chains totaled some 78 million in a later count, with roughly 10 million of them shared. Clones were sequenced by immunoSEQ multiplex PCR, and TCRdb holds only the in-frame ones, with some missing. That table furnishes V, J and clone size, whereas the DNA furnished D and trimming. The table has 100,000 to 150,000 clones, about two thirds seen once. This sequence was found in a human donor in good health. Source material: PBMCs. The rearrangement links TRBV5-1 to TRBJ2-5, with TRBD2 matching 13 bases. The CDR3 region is CASSSGLAGAMQETQYF. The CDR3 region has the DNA TGCGCCAGCAGCTCCGGACTAGCGGGGGCCATGCAAGAGACCCAGTACTTC.